The present entry profiles one T cell receptor (beta chain) with its context. There were only Caucasian adults among the donors, and all lived in Nashville, Tennessee. Data came from immunoSEQ multiplex PCR; TCRdb stores just in-frame clones and leaves some out. Here the sample spans 1,400,000 or so clones, just under 99% being singletons. The CDR3 totals 18 residues. Trimming cost V 0 bases and J 0 bases, with 16 bases left between them. Germline V lookup: CDR1 SGHNT, CDR2 YYREEE (reference sequence). This entry comes from a study of shared clonotypes between healthy human individuals. Study in general: Researchers assigned three CD4 naive, three CD4 memory, two CD8 naive and one CD8 memory plate to each donor.

V usage is TRBV5-4 and J usage is TRBJ2-1; D gene unclear. The sequencing input was naive CD4+ T cells sorted from blood. As to subset: CD45RA+ positively selected. The receptor was derived from a man aged 25-45 years in good health. CDR3 protein: CASSLAFRSRSSYNEQFF. The CDR3 nucleotides are TGTGCCAGCAGCTTGGCCTTCCGGTCCAGGAGCTCCTACAATGAGCAGTTCTTC. The whole variable domain, remainder taken from reference TRBV5-4 and TRBJ2-1, is ETGVTQSPTHLIKTRGQQVTLRCSSQSGHNTVSWYQQALGQGPQFIFQYYREEENGRGNFPPRFSGLQFPNYSSELNVNALELDDSALYLCASSLAFRSRSSYNEQFFGPGTRLTVL.